This passage covers 25 T cell receptor beta chains from one sample sequenced in a study of STAT5B mutations in CD4+ large granular lymphocyte leukemia. The data were produced by immunoSEQ multiplex PCR, yet TCRdb's version contains in-frame clones alone and is incomplete. Here the sample spans more than 40,000 clones, about 80% being singletons. The sequenced sample was CD4+ T cells from blood buffy coats. These receptors all come from a human donor in good health.

The chain couples TRBV5-4 to TRBJ1-4; D might be TRBD1 (5 bases). With 0 bases removed from V and 7 bases from J, the gap between germline ends came to 16 bases. The CDR3 spans 16 residues. Germline V gene data show CDR1 as SGHNT and CDR2 as YYREEE (reference sequence). The CDR3 DNA reads as TGTGCCAGCAGCTTGGCCGGGGCTCTCTCGGCTGAAAAACTGTTTTTT. Its protein product is CASSLAGALSAEKLFF.

This chain joins TRBV29-1 and TRBJ2-7; a possible D gene is TRBD2 (5 bases). The CDR3 spans 12 residues. V lost 3 bases, J lost 5 bases, and 11 bases lay in between. Germline V gives CDR1 SQVTM, CDR2 ANQGSEA. CDR3 sequence reads: CSVEGGGDEQYF. The DNA of the CDR3 is TGCAGCGTTGAGGGCGGAGGAGACGAGCAGTACTTC.

This clone was picked up one time. The chain couples TRBV5-4 to TRBJ2-5, with D possibly matching TRBD2 (5 bases). The CDR3 has 12 amino acids. Germline lookup yields CDR1 SGHNT and CDR2 YYREEE (reference sequence). V was clipped by 3 bases and J by 7 bases, with 10 bases between them. The CDR3 loop reads CASSSPGGTQYF. The CDR3 coding sequence is TGTGCCAGCAGCTCCCCAGGAGGGACCCAGTACTTC.

The DNA for the CDR3 is TGCGCCAGCAGCTTGGAGCCGGGGTTGGGTTCACCCCTCCACTTT. Protein product: CASSLEPGLGSPLHF. This sequence joins TRBV5-1 and TRBJ1-6; D call uncertain. The CDR3 has 15 residues. Per the germline V gene, CDR1 is SGHRS and CDR2 is YFSETQ. Trimming took 0 bases from V and 9 from J, leaving 13 bases between them.

This sequence joins TRBV7-2 and TRBJ2-1, with D hard to call. The CDR3 has 14 residues. Trimming took off 5 bases at V and 5 bases at J, with 13 bases between the two ends. CDR1 is SGHTA, CDR2 FQGNSA, per germline. The CDR3 nucleotides are TGTGCCAGCAGCCCCCGCCCCCTAGACAATGAGCAGTTCTTC. Residues: CASSPRPLDNEQFF.

The chain carries TRBV28 and TRBJ1-5; a weak D match, TRBD1 (6 bases). Germline V lookup: CDR1 MDHEN, CDR2 SYDVKM. CDR3 length equals 15 residues. Trimming cost V 8 bases and J 0 bases, with 14 bases left between them. CDR3 region: CASPPPGVSNQPQHF. The CDR3 nucleotides read TGTGCCAGCCCCCCTCCAGGGGTTAGCAATCAGCCCCAGCATTTT.

The chain combines TRBV7-9 with TRBJ2-7; the D gene is possibly TRBD1 (5 bases). The CDR3 is 14 residues long. V lost 5 bases and J 4 bases, leaving 15 bases between the germline ends. Germline V gene lookup returns CDR1 SEHNR and CDR2 FQNEAQ (reference sequence). CDR3 sequence: CASSPPGQLYEQYF. The CDR3 nucleotides are TGTGCCAGCAGCCCCCCAGGGCAACTTTACGAGCAGTACTTC.

In its sample, this clone was seen a few times. This chain links TRBV28 with TRBJ1-1; D gene uncertain. Trimming took off 1 base at V and 0 bases at J, with 0 bases between the two ends. The CDR3 length is 12 residues. Per germline, CDR1 MDHEN and CDR2 SYDVKM. The CDR3 spells CASSLLNTEAFF. CDR3 coding DNA: TGTGCCAGCAGTTTATTGAACACTGAAGCTTTCTTT.

J is TRBJ1-1 and V is TRBV5-1; a possible D gene is TRBD1 (5 bases). Germline CDR1 SGHRS, CDR2 YFSETQ. This CDR3 is 15 amino acids long. The ends were cut back, 1 base at V and 3 bases at J, with 13 bases in the middle. CDR3 sequence reads: CASSLLGGGDTEAFF. The CDR3 DNA reads as TGCGCCAGCAGCTTGTTGGGGGGGGGTGACACTGAAGCTTTCTTT.

This chain uses TRBV4-1 with TRBJ1-5; possibly TRBD1 for D (5 bases). The CDR3 contains 16 residues. Germline CDR1 and CDR2: MGHRA and YSYEKL. Trimming cost V 3 bases and J 4 bases, with 16 bases left between them. The CDR3 sequence: CASSHPTRGSNQPQHF. The DNA for the CDR3 is TGCGCCAGCAGCCACCCGACCCGGGGGAGTAATCAGCCCCAGCATTTT.

This chain uses TRBV19 with TRBJ2-5; perhaps TRBD1 as D (5 bases). Per the germline V gene, CDR1 is LNHDA and CDR2 is SQIVND (reference sequence). The CDR3 runs to 13 residues. Trimming shortened V by 2 bases and J by 2 bases, and 6 bases separated the two germline ends. In nucleotides, the CDR3 is TGTGCCAGTAGTATACAGGGACAAGAGACCCAGTACTTC. This encodes CASSIQGQETQYF.

In the case of this clone: The identical CDR3 is also encoded by other nucleotide sequences in the sample. The V and J genes are TRBV19 and TRBJ2-3; perhaps TRBD2 as D (6 bases). The CDR3 totals 14 residues. V was trimmed by 3 bases and J by 1 base, leaving 8 bases between them. The germline V gene has CDR1 LNHDA and CDR2 SQIVND (reference sequence). The CDR3 loop is CASSIWGGTDTQYF. In DNA, the CDR3 is TGTGCCAGTAGTATTTGGGGGGGCACAGATACGCAGTATTTT.

This sequence joins TRBV2 and TRBJ2-1; 9 bases line up with TRBD1. V trimming: 4 bases; J trimming: 3 bases; junction bases outside the gene matches: 7. Germline loops: CDR1 SNHLY, CDR2 FYNNEI. The CDR3 is made up of 16 amino acids. The CDR3 protein is CASSGTGGGIYNEQFF. The CDR3 region has the DNA TGTGCCAGCAGTGGAACAGGGGGCGGCATCTACAATGAGCAGTTCTTC.

This clone was seen a single time. This chain connects TRBV11-2 to TRBJ2-3; possible D gene TRBD1, 6 bases. From germline, CDR1 is SGHAT and CDR2 FQNNGV. Trimming pared 1 base from V and 3 bases from J, leaving 11 bases between. This CDR3 has 15 amino acids. The CDR3 loop is CASSLAVGATDTQYF. CDR3 nucleotides: TGTGCCAGCAGCTTAGCAGTGGGGGCGACAGATACGCAGTATTTT.

The chain couples TRBV11-2 to TRBJ2-3; D unresolved. Deletions cut 2 bases from V and 0 bases from J, with 6 bases between. Germline V lookup: CDR1 SGHAT, CDR2 FQNNGV. The CDR3 is 14 amino acids. CDR3 DNA: TGTGCCAGCAGCTTAACCGGGAGCACAGATACGCAGTATTTT. Translating it yields CASSLTGSTDTQYF. Together with reference TRBV11-2 and TRBJ2-3, the CDR3 gives the full variable domain: EAGVAQSPRYKIIEKRQSVAFWCNPISGHATLYWYQQILGQGPKLLIQFQNNGVVDDSQLPKDRFSAERLKGVDSTLKIQPAKLEDSAVYLCASSLTGSTDTQYFGPGTRLTVL.

The genes are TRBV30 and TRBJ1-4; 7 positions agree with TRBD1. Germline lookup yields CDR1 GTSNPN and CDR2 SVGIG (reference sequence). J gave up 8 bases and V 3 bases, and 9 bases lay outside the gene matches. This CDR3 has 14 amino acids. The CDR3 reads CAWSPGTVEEKLFF. CDR3 DNA sequence: TGTGCCTGGAGCCCCGGGACAGTCGAGGAAAAACTGTTTTTT.

This clone has only one observation. The chain joins TRBV19 to TRBJ1-3; D remains ambiguous. With 7 bases removed from V and 0 bases from J, the gap between germline ends came to 10 bases. CDR1 is LNHDA and CDR2 is SQIVND in the germline V gene (reference sequence). The CDR3 totals 14 residues. This CDR3 is CASTRGISGNTIYF. The CDR3 coding sequence is TGTGCCAGTACCCGAGGAATCTCTGGAAACACCATATATTTT. The variable domain in full, with the rest retrieved from reference TRBV19 and TRBJ1-3, is DGGITQSPKYLFRKEGQNVTLSCEQNLNHDAMYWYRQDPGQGLRLIYYSQIVNDFQKGDIAEGYSVSREKKESFPLTVTSAQKNPTAFYLCASTRGISGNTIYFGEGSWLTVV.

V gene TRBV30 combines with J gene TRBJ2-7; 9 nucleotides agree with TRBD2. With 0 bases clipped from V and 6 bases from J, the junction kept 6 bases outside the gene matches. This CDR3 is 14 amino acids long. Germline values: CDR1 GTSNPN, CDR2 SVGIG (reference sequence). The CDR3 DNA follows: TGTGCCTGGAGTGTCGAAGCGGGAGGTCTCGAGCAGTACTTC. Protein product: CAWSVEAGGLEQYF.

V and J are TRBV29-1 and TRBJ2-7, with TRBD1 identical over 10 bases. Germline values: CDR1 SQVTM, CDR2 ANQGSEA. V trimming: 4 bases; J trimming: 6 bases; junction bases outside the gene matches: 6. This CDR3 comprises 13 residues. CDR3 loop: CSVVVTGGLEQYF. The CDR3 nucleotides read TGCAGCGTTGTTGTGACAGGGGGCCTCGAGCAGTACTTC.

The chain joins TRBV7-3 to TRBJ2-3, with a weak D call TRBD2 (6 bases). V was clipped by 3 bases and J by 5 bases, with 9 bases between them. This CDR3 comprises 13 residues. The V gene's germline CDR1 is SGHTA and CDR2 FQGTGA. CDR3 residues: CASSFDGRDTQYF. DNA for the CDR3: TGTGCCAGCAGCTTTGACGGGAGAGATACGCAGTATTTT.

The chain links TRBV7-9 to TRBJ1-6; D unclear. V shed 1 base and J shed 7 bases, with 2 bases lying between them. This CDR3 is 12 amino acids long. CDR1 is SEHNR, CDR2 FQNEAQ, per germline (reference sequence). Here the CDR3 reads CASSLENSPLHF. CDR3 DNA: TGTGCCAGCAGCTTAGAGAATTCACCCCTCCACTTT.

The CDR3 nucleotides are TGCGCCAGCAGTGAAGGGATCTATGGCTACACCTTC. Amino acids: CASSEGIYGYTF. The rearrangement joins TRBV10-2 to TRBJ1-2; D gene uncertain. CDR1 is WSHSY, CDR2 SAAADI, per germline. This CDR3 region has 12 residues. V dropped 3 bases and J dropped 4 bases, with 6 bases sitting between them.

The chain uses TRBV5-1 and TRBJ2-2, with TRBD2 as a possible D gene (7 bases). The CDR3 spans 15 residues. Per germline, CDR1 SGHRS and CDR2 YFSETQ. V lost 1 base, J lost 1 base, and 8 bases lay in between. The CDR3 nucleotides read TGCGCCAGCAGCTTGAGGGGGGGGAACACCGGGGAGCTGTTTTTT. This translates into CASSLRGGNTGELFF.

The J gene is TRBJ2-7, the V gene TRBV5-5; 10 nucleotides agree with TRBD1. CDR1 and CDR2 from the germline V gene are SGHKS and YYEKEE (reference sequence). V shed 4 bases and J 2 bases; nucleotides not matched to a gene: 3. The CDR3 is 14 amino acids. The DNA of the CDR3 is TGTGCCAGCAGCGGGGGACAGGGGACCTACGAGCAGTACTTC. Its protein product is CASSGGQGTYEQYF.

The chain employs TRBV5-1 and TRBJ2-7, with D possibly being TRBD1 (5 bases). Germline V gene lookup returns CDR1 SGHRS and CDR2 YFSETQ. Trimming removed 4 bases from V and 3 bases from J, with 11 bases in between. The CDR3 totals 13 residues. The CDR3 loop is CASSARVGYEQYF. The CDR3 DNA is TGCGCCAGCAGCGCCAGGGTTGGCTACGAGCAGTACTTC. Full variable domain (outside the CDR3, taken from reference TRBV5-1 and TRBJ2-7): KAGVTQTPRYLIKTRGQQVTLSCSPISGHRSVSWYQQTPGQGLQFLFEYFSETQRNKGNFPGRFSGRQFSNSRSEMNVSTLELGDSALYLCASSARVGYEQYFGPGTRLTVT.